This T cell receptor (beta chain) was captured by sequencing in a study of blood T cell repertoires in COVID-19 (dated by TCRdb to about 2020). About the full investigation: Collaborator samples came from the United States, Italy and Spain and covered acute and convalescent phases of COVID-19. Where available, HLA class I and class II types were taken from metadata supplied by the sample provider and were not determined by assay-based typing. Sample metadata almost always included a de-identified subject ID, COVID-19 status, age in years and sex. The samples were drawn from two sources: the first 160 participants of the ongoing ImmuneRACE study, and approximately 1,300 subjects contributed by 6 global collaborators. The dataset comprised deeply sampled blood TCRbeta repertoires from subjects exposed to, actively infected with, or recovered from COVID-19. The repertoires were released in a freely available public database intended as a resource for research on the immune response to SARS-CoV-2. The prospective study material was composed of cDNA or gDNA derived from T cells, B-cell-depleted T cells, or PBMCs. The paper as a whole reports these results and caveats: How much clinical and demographic metadata was included differed by source and by participant, and the metadata was provided uncurated.

The cysteine opens and the phenylalanine closes a CDR3 of 14 amino acids. The read is trimmed to its CDR3 DNA, 42 bases read in frame from base 1. Via the germline V gene (reference sequence), CDR1 is LNHDA and CDR2 SQIVND. V is clipped by 3 bases and J by 4 bases, and the sequence between their germline boundaries is 9 bases long. Worth noting for this clone: Its antigen is currently not known. No qualities accompany the bases; no much larger clone lies one base away.

One collaborating source in Seattle enrolled patients while the patients were actively infected and followed the patients over time throughout the course of disease. The collaborating institutions used their own protocols to collect whole blood in K2EDTA tubes. For TCRbeta analysis, collaborators shipped samples as frozen whole blood, isolated PBMCs, or DNA extracted from either of those sample types. TCRbeta CDR3 regions were amplified from genomic DNA using the immunoSEQ Assay, a bias-controlled multiplex PCR. The authors processed their data as follows. Nucleated cell counts per sample were estimated from amplification of reference gene primers within the assay. Sequence reads were collapsed and filtered to measure the absolute abundance of every unique TCRbeta CDR3 rearrangement. For each sample, productive Simpson clonality was calculated as the square root of Simpson's diversity index across productive rearrangements. As stored in TCRdb, this immuneACCESS dataset retains in-frame rearrangements with V and J assigned. A fraction of the clones does not appear; measured against another copy, unresolved V genes explain less than half of the discrepancy, and the remainder lacks a known reason. For V, J and clone size, that table is used; D and trimming come from the DNA. The sample table shows under 250,000 clones, and roughly nine tenths are seen once. The ten largest make up 0.8% to 1% of the sample.

This sequence originates from a man aged 55 to 70 with COVID-19, enrolled during active disease. The rearranged chain carries TRBV19 and TRBJ2-2, with an unclear D gene assignment. Specimen: peripheral blood. Read as DNA, the sequence is TGTGCCAGTAGTATGCGGCCTCTCACCGGGGAGCTGTTTTTT. This translates into CASSMRPLTGELFF.